The 23 T cell receptor beta chains presented below share a single source sample, sequenced in a study of T-cell memory formation after mild COVID-19 (dated by TCRdb to the early 2020s). The library was prepared using 5' RACE. Instrument on record: Illumina NovaSeq 6000. TCRdb reprocessing: public reads trimmed at Q25 with fastp, clones called with MiXCR, in-frame beta chains kept. Rows are unified per CDR3 protein, each entry keeping the most common DNA and genes. The sample includes about 560,000 distinct CDR3 sequences, with roughly 22% observed a single time. The leading ten clones occupy roughly 8.1% of the sample. The sequenced sample consisted of PBMCs or a T cell subset sorted from them (not recorded which). The receptors were sampled from an adult woman who had mild COVID-19 (a few samples of this study predate the infection). The sample titles of this study are shuffled in the database, so cell type and time point are left out; the donor was told from shared clones.

With respect to this clonotype: A much larger clone differs from this one at a single base, so this may be a read error. The V and J genes are TRBV2 and TRBJ2-2; a possible D gene is TRBD1 (5 bases). Between the trimmed V and J ends, which lost 5 bases and 0 bases, there was a span of 7 bases. There are 14 residues in the CDR3. Germline-derived CDR1 and CDR2 are SNHLY and FYNNEI. This CDR3 reads CASSTTANTGELFF. The CDR3 DNA reads TGTGCCAGCAGTACGACAGCGAACACCGGGGAGCTGTTTTTT.

J is TRBJ1-4 and V is TRBV5-1; D remains unclear. The V end lost 1 base, the J end lost 5 bases, and 12 bases lay between the germline ends. Looked up from germline, CDR1 is SGHRS and CDR2 is YFSETQ. The CDR3 spans 15 residues. The CDR3 region has the DNA TGCGCCAGCAGCTTGAATCGGCCGGGAAATGAAAAACTGTTTTTT. This sequence encodes CASSLNRPGNEKLFF. Full variable domain (remainder filled in from reference TRBV5-1 and TRBJ1-4): KAGVTQTPRYLIKTRGQQVTLSCSPISGHRSVSWYQQTPGQGLQFLFEYFSETQRNKGNFPGRFSGRQFSNSRSEMNVSTLELGDSALYLCASSLNRPGNEKLFFGSGTQLSVL.

V usage is TRBV9 and J usage is TRBJ2-3, with 10 bases identical to TRBD2. The CDR3 sequence is 16 residues long. CDR1 is SGDLS, CDR2 YYNGEE, per germline. The trim removed 4 bases at V and 2 bases at J, leaving 7 bases unmatched. The CDR3 DNA follows: TGTGCCAGCAGCCGAGGACTAGCGGATGCCACAGATACGCAGTATTTT. This sequence encodes CASSRGLADATDTQYF.

This clonotype was counted a few times. V and J are TRBV20-1 and TRBJ2-1; D call uncertain. Trimming stripped 5 bases from V and 0 bases from J, with 14 bases between. Germline V gene sequence: CDR1 DFQATT, CDR2 SNEGSKA (reference sequence). The CDR3 is made up of 15 amino acids. CDR3 bases: TGCAGTGCTCTACGGACGGAAAGCTCCTACAATGAGCAGTTCTTC. It yields the protein CSALRTESSYNEQFF.

CDR3 sequence: CASSSWEWEQFF. The DNA of the CDR3 is TGTGCCAGCAGTTCTTGGGAATGGGAGCAGTTCTTC. The chain carries TRBV28 and TRBJ2-1; D unresolved. Trimming stripped 4 bases from V and 10 bases from J, with 11 bases between. Germline assignment: CDR1 MDHEN and CDR2 SYDVKM. This CDR3 contains 12 residues.

The chain joins TRBV7-6 to TRBJ2-5, with 9 nucleotides matching TRBD1. There are 14 residues in the CDR3. CDR1 and CDR2 from the germline V gene are SGHVS and FNYEAQ. The junction had 6 bases not matched to a gene; V was cut back by 6 bases and J by 4 bases. CDR3 nucleotides: TGTGCCAGCAGGTACAGGGGGCGTGGAGAGACCCAGTACTTC. Encoded protein: CASRYRGRGETQYF.

V is TRBV4-1 and J is TRBJ1-4, with no clear D. The CDR3 spans 18 residues. From germline, CDR1 is MGHRA and CDR2 YSYEKL. Deletions cut 0 bases from V and 4 bases from J, with 18 bases between. In DNA, the CDR3 is TGCGCCAGCAGCCAAGAGCCATCTTTTCAGGCCTTTAATGAAAAACTGTTTTTT. Protein sequence: CASSQEPSFQAFNEKLFF.

This clonotype turned up a few times. V usage is TRBV7-8 and J usage is TRBJ2-1, with 8 positions matching TRBD2. The junction had 19 bases not matched to a gene; V was cut back by 5 bases and J by 7 bases. The CDR3 consists of 18 residues. Germline assignment: CDR1 SGHVS and CDR2 FQNEAQ. This chain's CDR3 is CASSNVASGPPVGNEQFF. DNA of the CDR3: TGTGCCAGCAGCAATGTGGCTAGCGGGCCCCCCGTGGGAAATGAGCAGTTCTTC.

This chain uses TRBV27 with TRBJ2-7; TRBD2 aligns across 7 bases. Trimming cost V 2 bases and J 3 bases; bases outside gene matches: 4. This CDR3 is built from 14 residues. Germline assignment: CDR1 MNHEY and CDR2 SMNVEV (reference sequence). The CDR3 DNA is TGTGCCAGCAGTTTAGCGGGAGTTCACTACGAGCAGTACTTC. Translation: CASSLAGVHYEQYF.

The chain uses TRBV24-1 and TRBJ2-5; 11 positions agree with TRBD2. In germline, CDR1 is KGHDR, CDR2 SFDVKD. V trimming: 4 bases; J trimming: 4 bases; junction bases outside the gene matches: 4. There are 15 residues in the CDR3. CDR3 sequence reads: CATSDLAGGRETQYF. Written as DNA, the CDR3 is TGTGCCACCAGTGACTTAGCGGGGGGGCGAGAGACCCAGTACTTC.

The rearrangement joins TRBV29-1 to TRBJ2-1; 10 positions agree with TRBD1. The CDR3 consists of 13 residues. The V segment lost 3 bases and the J segment 9 bases; nucleotides outside the gene matches: 5. The germline gives CDR1 SQVTM, CDR2 ANQGSEA. The CDR3 loop reads CSVERDRGAEQFF. Written as DNA, the CDR3 is TGCAGCGTTGAGCGGGACAGGGGAGCTGAGCAGTTCTTC.

The chain combines TRBV2 with TRBJ2-3; the match to TRBD2 covers 9 bases. Germline V gene data show CDR1 as SNHLY and CDR2 as FYNNEI. This CDR3 region has 18 residues. V lost 4 bases to trimming and J lost 4 bases; unmatched junction nucleotides: 15. The CDR3 is CASSGQPGLAGSADTQYF. The CDR3 DNA reads as TGTGCCAGCAGTGGTCAGCCGGGGCTAGCGGGAAGCGCAGATACGCAGTATTTT.

In nucleotides, the CDR3 is TGTGCCAGCAGCCCAGGGCGCGGGAGGACATCCACAGATACGCAGTATTTT. It specifies CASSPGRGRTSTDTQYF. The chain carries TRBV6-2 or TRBV6-3 and TRBJ2-3; 8 nucleotides line up with TRBD2. Losses at the gene ends were 6 bases for V and 2 bases for J; bases not matched to a gene: 13. The germline CDR1 and CDR2 sequences are MNHEY and SVGEGT. This CDR3 spans 17 amino acids.

The chain is built from TRBV27 and TRBJ1-5; TRBD1 might be the D (6 bases). The CDR3 has 15 amino acids. Germline V gives CDR1 MNHEY, CDR2 SMNVEV (reference sequence). V shed 3 bases and J shed 7 bases, with 16 bases lying between them. CDR3 DNA sequence: TGTGCCAGCAGTTTCGTGTACGGGGGCGGGCAGCCCCAGCATTTT. As protein: CASSFVYGGGQPQHF.

This chain links TRBV20-1 with TRBJ2-3; D ambiguous. Germline lookup yields CDR1 DFQATT and CDR2 SNEGSKA (reference sequence). This CDR3 is 13 amino acids long. V shed 1 base and J shed 0 bases, with 5 bases lying between them. CDR3 sequence reads: CSARAGSTDTQYF. CDR3 DNA: TGCAGTGCTAGAGCCGGGAGCACAGATACGCAGTATTTT.

In this sample, this clonotype turned up once. The chain has TRBV5-6 and TRBJ1-1; possibly TRBD1 for D (5 bases). Germline values: CDR1 SGHDT, CDR2 YYEEEE. The CDR3 is 15 residues long. Trimming pared 0 bases from V and 3 bases from J, leaving 12 bases between. CDR3 loop: CASSLDTRGDTEAFF. Written as DNA, the CDR3 is TGTGCCAGCAGCTTGGATACCCGGGGGGACACTGAAGCTTTCTTT.

This CDR3 is CASSYSNPAAQPQHF. The CDR3, as DNA: TGTGCCAGCAGTTACTCGAATCCCGCGGCTCAGCCCCAGCATTTT. The chain links TRBV6-2 or TRBV6-3 to TRBJ1-5; no clear D gene. The CDR3 is made up of 15 amino acids. The germline gives CDR1 MNHEY, CDR2 SVGEGT. The V gene lost 0 bases and the J gene lost 6 bases, with 12 bases spanning the gap.

Ten or more counts support this clonotype. The genes are TRBV20-1 and TRBJ2-5, with D uncertain. The V gene lost 7 bases and the J gene lost 9 bases, with 21 bases spanning the gap. CDR1 and CDR2 from the germline V gene are DFQATT and SNEGSKA (reference sequence). The CDR3 consists of 13 residues. CDR3 nucleotides: TGCAGTGTTTTCTTACCGCCGGGTTCGTCCCAGTACTTC. Translating gives CSVFLPPGSSQYF.

The CDR3 protein is CSASIPEAFF. The CDR3 DNA reads as TGCAGTGCTTCCATCCCTGAAGCTTTCTTT. V and J are TRBV20-1 and TRBJ1-1; D gene unclear. In germline, CDR1 is DFQATT, CDR2 SNEGSKA (reference sequence). The CDR3 is 10 residues long. With 5 bases removed from V and 6 bases from J, the gap between germline ends came to 7 bases.

This clonotype appeared a few times. Relative to the germline gene, one junction end is altered; a read error may explain this. V usage is TRBV5-1 and J usage is TRBJ2-3; D not certain. Germline V gene sequence: CDR1 SGHRS, CDR2 YFSETQ. This CDR3 spans 13 amino acids. This chain's CDR3 is CASSLASRDTQYF. The CDR3 DNA reads as TGCGCCAGCAGCTTGGCCAGCAGAGATACGCAGTATTTT.

The chain couples TRBV3-1 to TRBJ2-7; weak D call: TRBD1 (5 bases). The CDR3 has 14 residues. Germline assignment: CDR1 LGHDT and CDR2 YNNKEL (reference sequence). The V end lost 4 bases, the J end lost 3 bases, and 13 bases lay between the germline ends. The CDR3 protein is CASSPTSGYYEQYF. In DNA, the CDR3 is TGTGCCAGCAGCCCCACCTCAGGGTACTACGAGCAGTACTTC.

The CDR3 DNA reads as TGTGCCAGCAGTTTTGAACTAGCGGGCTACAATGAGCAGTTCTTC. Protein: CASSFELAGYNEQFF. This sequence joins TRBV12-3 or TRBV12-4 and TRBJ2-1; 9 nucleotides match TRBD2. The CDR3 is made up of 15 amino acids. The V gene end was trimmed by 3 bases and the J gene end by 3 bases; junction bases not matched to a gene: 3.

The V gene is TRBV7-6, the J gene TRBJ1-3, with 10 nucleotides matching TRBD1. With V trimmed by 5 bases and J by 3 bases, 4 bases remained unmatched. The germline V gene encodes CDR1 SGHVS and CDR2 FNYEAQ. The CDR3 is 15 residues long. CDR3 residues: CASSQTGGFGNTIYF. CDR3 sequence (DNA): TGTGCCAGCAGCCAGACAGGGGGCTTTGGAAACACCATATATTTT.